This entry lists 3 T cell receptor beta chains sequenced from one sample in a study of blood T cell repertoires in COVID-19. Only in-frame clones appear in the TCRdb table, and some are missing; sequencing was by immunoSEQ multiplex PCR. The table includes about 210,000 clones, roughly 84% detected once. The sequenced sample consisted of PBMCs or T cells enriched from blood (not recorded which). Receptors were obtained from a woman aged 30 to 39 who had been exposed to COVID-19.

This clone was seen once. This sequence joins TRBV5-1 and TRBJ1-2; TRBD1 is a possible D gene (6 bases). CDR3 length: 15 amino acids. The V and J ends lost 3 bases and 1 base respectively, with 13 bases between them. CDR1 and CDR2 from the germline V gene are SGHRS and YFSETQ. The CDR3, as DNA: TGCGCCAGCAGCTCCCCAGGGGCCAATAACTATGGCTACACCTTC. Amino acid sequence: CASSSPGANNYGYTF.

This chain joins TRBV7-2 and TRBJ1-6, with TRBD1 identical over 7 bases. V shed 5 bases and J 13 bases; nucleotides not matched to a gene: 14. In germline, CDR1 is SGHTA, CDR2 FQGNSA. The CDR3 runs 15 residues. The CDR3 protein is CASSTYDRAEWPLHF. In DNA, the CDR3 is TGTGCCAGCAGCACATACGACAGGGCGGAATGGCCCCTCCACTTT. Variable domain in full (rest from reference TRBV7-2 and TRBJ1-6): GAGVSQSPSNKVTEKGKDVELRCDPISGHTALYWYRQSLGQGLEFLIYFQGNSAPDKSGLPSDRFSAERTGGSVSTLTIQRTQQEDSAVYLCASSTYDRAEWPLHFGNGTRLTVT.

The chain joins TRBV7-8 to TRBJ1-3; TRBD1 agrees at 7 bases. The CDR3 is 14 residues long. V lost 5 bases and J lost 2; bases outside the gene matches: 3. Germline CDR1 and CDR2: SGHVS and FQNEAQ. The CDR3 loop reads CASSPTGAGNTIYF. For the CDR3, the DNA is TGTGCCAGCAGCCCAACAGGGGCTGGAAACACCATATATTTT.